The 10 T cell receptor beta chains below come from one sample, sequenced in a study of CXCR3-negative and CXCR3-positive naive CD8 T cells. Study results and caveats: Naive cells with CXCR3 showed TRB CDR3s that were more hydrophobic than those in CXCR3-negative naive cells.

No antigen has been identified for these receptors. The libraries of TRB cDNA were constructed through 5' RACE using UMI labels. TCRdb re-called the 5' RACE reads, yielding one record per CDR3 amino acid sequence without DNA. This sample lists roughly 140,000 distinct CDR3 sequences; its ten largest clones have 0.25% to 0.35%. Material: naive CXCR3+ CD8+ T cells from blood. The subset: CD45RO-CCR7+CD27+CD95- naive CD8+ T cells expressing CXCR3 (TNR3+). The source is a human donor in good health. Some clones in this sample may be carry-over from other donors' samples.

The V gene is TRBV20-1, the J gene TRBJ1-1; no DNA is available, so the TRBD1 call from TCRdb remains unchecked. Germline-derived CDR1 and CDR2 are DFQATT and SNEGSKA (reference sequence). The CDR3 has 13 residues. CDR3 amino acids: CSARGWTTAEAFF.

V and J are TRBV4-1 and TRBJ2-5. Germline CDR1 reads MGHRA; CDR2 reads YSYEKL. This CDR3 is 15 amino acids long. The chain's CDR3 is CASSQSLGSQETQYF.

V gene TRBV4-2 combines with J gene TRBJ2-7. Germline CDR1 reads LGHNA; CDR2 reads YNFKEQ. CDR3 size: 16 residues. CDR3 loop: CASSQVRWHSSYEQYF.

The chain is built from TRBV12-5 and TRBJ2-5; with no DNA, the TCRdb D assignment of TRBD1 cannot be verified. CDR1 and CDR2 from the germline V gene are LGHNT and FRNRAP. This CDR3 region has 12 residues. CDR3 sequence: CASGWGSETQYF.

The chain combines TRBV30 with TRBJ2-1; TCRdb reports TRBD1, a call that lacks DNA to check it against. CDR1 is GTSNPN and CDR2 is SVGIG in the germline V gene (reference sequence). This CDR3 region has 13 residues. The CDR3 region is CAWGGSSYNEQFF.

The V gene is TRBV7-9, the J gene TRBJ2-7. There are 14 residues in the CDR3. From germline, CDR1 is SEHNR and CDR2 FQNEAQ (reference sequence). The CDR3 protein is CASSSNMGTYEQYF.

The chain uses TRBV7-9 and TRBJ1-1. The length of the CDR3 is 15 residues. Germline CDR1 and CDR2: SEHNR and FQNEAQ (reference sequence). This CDR3 is CASSDSLTGSTEAFF.

The chain carries TRBV7-2 and TRBJ1-2; TCRdb selects TRBD1, and the lack of DNA leaves this call unchecked. The CDR3 is 15 residues long. CDR1 SGHTA and CDR2 FQGNSA come from the germline V gene. The CDR3 here is CASNLLIAGGDGYTF.

The V call is TRBV9, the J call TRBJ1-3. This CDR3 contains 15 residues. From germline, CDR1 is SGDLS and CDR2 YYNGEE. The CDR3 sequence: CASSVSGFSGNTIYF.

The V call is TRBV6-6, the J call TRBJ1-2; TCRdb's assignment of TRBD1 cannot be checked, as there is no DNA. Germline CDR1 MNHNY, CDR2 SVGAGI (reference sequence). This CDR3 is built from 13 residues. The CDR3 is CASRTGGGYGYTF.